These 18 T cell receptor beta chains came from one sample sequenced in a study of T-cell reconstitution after alpha-beta-depleted transplantation in children. A library of TCRbeta sequences, prepared with unique molecular identifiers, was generated. TCRdb re-derived calls from the PCR reads in MiXCR, one entry per CDR3 protein. In the table there are 7,500 to 9,500 distinct CDR3 sequences, roughly 30% of which are singletons. The sequencing used peripheral blood, collected 60 days after TCRalphabeta/CD19-depleted stem cell transplant. These receptors were taken from a boy younger than two who had a stem cell transplant for SCID, so the T cells may come from the graft donor.

This clonotype is labeled as medium-sized. V and J are TRBV5-5 and TRBJ2-4, with D possibly being TRBD1 or TRBD2 (5 bases each). Trimming took 0 bases from V and 1 from J, leaving 14 bases between them. This CDR3 comprises 17 residues. Germline V lookup: CDR1 SGHKS, CDR2 YYEKEE (reference sequence). This chain's CDR3 is CASSLALGVGAKNIQYF. The DNA of the CDR3 is TGTGCCAGCAGCTTGGCTCTGGGGGTGGGTGCCAAAAACATTCAGTACTTC.

By sample fraction, this clonotype is medium-sized. The V gene is TRBV6-5, the J gene TRBJ2-7; D ambiguous. From germline, CDR1 is MNHEY and CDR2 SVGAGI. This CDR3 is 14 amino acids long. Trimming took off 5 bases at V and 12 bases at J, with 23 bases between the two ends. CDR3 sequence: CASSPNLGTALWYF. The CDR3 region has the DNA TGTGCCAGCAGTCCTAATCTAGGCACCGCCTTATGGTACTTC.

V usage is TRBV2 and J usage is TRBJ1-2, with D unresolved. Germline V lookup: CDR1 SNHLY, CDR2 FYNNEI. The CDR3 is 13 amino acids. The V end lost 7 bases, the J end lost 4 bases, and 13 bases lay between the germline ends. CDR3 in amino acids: CASTEVAGYGYTF. The CDR3 DNA sequence: TGTGCCAGCACCGAGGTGGCCGGCTATGGCTACACCTTC.

This clonotype has a count of ten or more. The chain recombines TRBV2 with TRBJ2-6; 7 nucleotides align to TRBD1. V lost 5 bases to trimming and J lost 0 bases; unmatched junction nucleotides: 10. The germline CDR1 and CDR2 sequences are SNHLY and FYNNEI. The CDR3 is made up of 18 amino acids. This chain's CDR3 is CASSRVQGPSSGANVLTF. The CDR3 region has the DNA TGTGCCAGCAGTAGAGTACAGGGGCCCAGCTCTGGGGCCAACGTCCTGACTTTC.

By share, this clonotype ranks as medium-sized (0.01 to 0.1%). This chain uses TRBV9 with TRBJ2-7; TRBD1 aligns across 8 bases. There are 13 residues in the CDR3. Germline CDR1 reads SGDLS; CDR2 reads YYNGEE. After removal of 4 bases from V and 6 bases from J, the junction contained 6 bases not matched to a gene. CDR3 sequence: CASSPWTGPEQYF. CDR3 DNA: TGTGCCAGCAGCCCGTGGACAGGGCCCGAGCAGTACTTC.

This clonotype is medium-sized (0.01 to 0.1%) in the sample. V usage is TRBV2 and J usage is TRBJ2-2, with D unclear. This CDR3 region has 12 residues. Trimming pared 4 bases from V and 6 bases from J, leaving 6 bases between. The germline gives CDR1 SNHLY, CDR2 FYNNEI. CDR3 DNA: TGTGCCAGCAGTGTGGATTCCGGGGAGCTGTTTTTT. This translates into CASSVDSGELFF.

This clonotype occurred many times. V and J are TRBV12-3 or TRBV12-4 and TRBJ1-2, with unresolved D. The CDR3 consists of 14 residues. V was pared by 3 bases and J by 4 bases, with 12 bases between. CDR3 DNA sequence: TGTGCCAGCAGTTTGCGGGGTGGATCCTATGGCTACACCTTC. This sequence encodes CASSLRGGSYGYTF.

The V call is TRBV20-1, the J call TRBJ2-1; 9 bases are a match to TRBD2. The CDR3 is 16 amino acids. The J segment lost 2 bases and the V segment lost 0 bases, leaving 5 bases of the junction unmatched. Germline CDR1 and CDR2: DFQATT and SNEGSKA (reference sequence). The CDR3 DNA reads TGCAGTGCTAGAGACCTAGCGGGAATTCCCTACAATGAGCAGTTCTTC. Amino acid sequence: CSARDLAGIPYNEQFF.

Relative to its sample, this clonotype is medium-sized. This chain joins TRBV10-3 and TRBJ1-6; a weak D match, TRBD1 (5 bases). CDR3 length: 14 residues. Germline CDR1 is ENHRY and CDR2 is SYGVKD. The V gene lost 0 bases and the J gene lost 9 bases, with 9 bases spanning the gap. CDR3 residues: CAISESWGISPLHF. CDR3 coding DNA: TGTGCCATCAGTGAGTCATGGGGGATTTCACCCCTCCACTTT.

This clonotype is labeled as medium-sized. This chain joins TRBV6-5 and TRBJ2-2; tentative D call: TRBD1 (5 bases). Germline lookup yields CDR1 MNHEY and CDR2 SVGAGI. This CDR3 is built from 14 residues. The V end was cut by 4 bases, the J end by 2 bases, with 8 bases between. The CDR3 sequence is CASSWTFNTGELFF. CDR3 DNA: TGTGCCAGCAGTTGGACATTTAACACCGGGGAGCTGTTTTTT.

In this sample, this clonotype is medium-sized. The chain employs TRBV7-3 and TRBJ1-6, with D uncertain. CDR1 and CDR2 from the germline V gene are SGHTA and FQGTGA. The V end was cut by 2 bases, the J end by 6 bases, with 11 bases between. The CDR3 runs to 15 residues. The CDR3 DNA follows: TGTGCCAGCAGCTTATTTGGCGCTCCTAATTCACCCCTCCACTTT. Encoded protein: CASSLFGAPNSPLHF.

The table lists this clonotype with many counts. The rearrangement links TRBV18 to TRBJ1-1; weak D call: TRBD1 (5 bases). Per germline, CDR1 KGHSH and CDR2 LQKENI. The V end was cut by 3 bases, the J end by 4 bases, with 15 bases between. There are 15 residues in the CDR3. CDR3 DNA: TGTGCCAGCTCACCTCTGGGGGGTCTTGGCACTGAAGCTTTCTTT. This encodes CASSPLGGLGTEAFF.

This clonotype is deemed medium-sized (0.01 to 0.1%). This rearrangement joins TRBV10-2 to TRBJ1-4; D perhaps matches TRBD1 (6 bases). CDR3 length: 13 amino acids. The germline V gene encodes CDR1 WSHSY and CDR2 SAAADI. V dropped 6 bases and J dropped 3 bases, with 8 bases sitting between them. The CDR3, as DNA: TGCGCCAGCAGGGACAGCTCTAATGAAAAACTGTTTTTT. Its protein is CASRDSSNEKLFF.

The gene calls are TRBV4-1 and TRBJ2-7, with D perhaps assigned TRBD1 or TRBD2 (5 bases each). Germline CDR1 and CDR2: MGHRA and YSYEKL. V lost 3 bases and J 2 bases, leaving 20 bases between the germline ends. This CDR3 is 17 amino acids long. The CDR3 sequence is CASSHDGTPARPYEQYF. The CDR3 coding sequence is TGCGCCAGCAGCCACGATGGGACGCCGGCACGTCCCTACGAGCAGTACTTC.

This clonotype ranks as medium-sized (0.01 to 0.1%). The rearrangement uses TRBV6-1 and TRBJ2-1, with D maybe TRBD2 (5 bases). Germline V gene lookup returns CDR1 MNHNS and CDR2 SASEGT. The V gene lost 7 bases and the J gene lost 3 bases, with 13 bases spanning the gap. The CDR3 is made up of 14 amino acids. The CDR3 spells CASKRGPFYNEQFF. The CDR3 DNA reads TGTGCCAGCAAACGAGGGCCCTTCTACAATGAGCAGTTCTTC.

There are many counts of this clonotype. The chain employs TRBV12-5 and TRBJ1-2; D is unresolved. The CDR3 is 20 residues long. V was clipped by 2 bases and J by 4 bases, with 29 bases between them. Germline assignment: CDR1 LGHNT and CDR2 FRNRAP. The CDR3 DNA reads as TGTGCTAGTGGTTTGCTCCACAGCAGTACTCTCGAGGCGCTCGTCTATGGCTACACCTTC. Translating it yields CASGLLHSSTLEALVYGYTF.

In this sample, this clonotype turned up many times. The chain is built from TRBV11-2 and TRBJ1-2; D ambiguous. Trimming cost V 2 bases and J 4 bases, with 8 bases left between them. Germline CDR1 SGHAT, CDR2 FQNNGV. The CDR3 runs to 13 residues. The CDR3 spells CASSLLIPYGYTF. In DNA, the CDR3 is TGTGCCAGCAGCTTACTCATCCCCTATGGCTACACCTTC.

By its share, this clonotype is medium-sized (0.01 to 0.1%). The CDR3 is CASSFTGFQETQYF. CDR3 nucleotide sequence: TGTGCCAGCAGTTTTACAGGGTTTCAAGAGACCCAGTACTTC. V gene TRBV7-9 combines with J gene TRBJ2-5; D is perhaps TRBD1 (6 bases). Trimming removed 6 bases from V and 2 bases from J, with 13 bases in between. The CDR3 has 14 amino acids. Germline V gene lookup returns CDR1 SEHNR and CDR2 FQNEAQ (reference sequence).